This T cell receptor beta chain was observed in a study of cytomegalovirus exposure and HLA in healthy donors (dated by TCRdb to about 2017). For the wider study: In an earlier analysis of 587 of the donors, under 300 Gb of sequence data and 100 million or so unique TCR beta sequences from about 180 million T cells were reported. Roughly 310 gigabases of sequencing data and approximately 84 million unique TCR sequences were included in an early release covering 500 to 750 HLA-typed donors. Of the 300 to 500 genotyped donors, 75% to 85% were placed in the genetic ancestry cluster associated with self-reported Caucasian donors. The aim of the study was to test whether cataloging public T cell receptors could identify signatures of past pathogen exposure. The study profiled the T cell repertoires of 666 subjects by immunosequencing and related them to cytomegalovirus serostatus. In addition to the first cohort of about 650 subjects, a separate validation cohort of 130 or so different subjects was used. The study combined high-throughput TCR immunosequencing, statistical association of individual TCRs with disease status, and machine learning to predict cytomegalovirus infection status. A later analysis re-analyzed previously published TCR beta repertoires from 666 donors and added high-resolution HLA genotyping to study TCR occurrence patterns. Rather than using new phenotypic data, the later analysis identified candidate immune exposures from TCR beta sequences and from how often those sequences occurred across donors. An earlier analysis of 587 of the donors used high-throughput TCR beta sequencing to judge whether each TCR beta V gene segment behaved as functional or pseudogenic. Alongside the repertoire data, information on donor age, sex, ethnicity and CMV serostatus was compiled. Genome-wide SNP genotypes for about 60% of the roughly 700 donors were used in a later genetic analysis, which treated that subset as a discovery cohort. All discovery cohort repertoires had been generated on a single sequencing platform. Class I and class II HLA loci were covered by the typing at four-digit resolution. The number of typed donors differed by locus: 629-630 for A, B, C, DRB1 and DQB1; approximately 540 for DQA1; approximately 600 for DPA1; and 400 to 480 for DPB1. Roughly 5 DR-DQ haplotypes were handled as single units for association and clustering, since linkage in the cohort was strong. Among 398 genotyped donors of the cohort, an average of approximately 240,000 unique TCR beta nucleotide sequences was sequenced per donor, of which about 19% were non-productive. Study-wide conclusions, independent of this receptor: Correlated functional status among segregating V segments might be attributable to linkage disequilibrium, but an unknown experimental factor could not be ruled out. A later genetic analysis associated a missense DCLRE1C variant with V-gene and J-gene trimming of TCR beta chains, and an independent cohort replicated the association. The 87-base-pair reads could not distinguish some IMGT-functional V segments, including TRBV6-2 and TRBV6-3, so those segments were excluded. Broadly in line with IMGT annotations, most TCR beta V segments showed up in productive rearrangements about 87% or about 30% of the time in an earlier analysis of 587 of the donors. It was suggested by the authors that the approach could potentially be generalized to other disease states and immunological phenotypes. At a false discovery rate of 0.05, a later analysis linked around 17,000 TCR beta sequences to specific HLA alleles. A cluster of highly shared sequence variants was judged likely to be a technical artifact of the sequencing pipeline. Cytomegalovirus status was reported to be diagnosed by the classifier with high specificity and sensitivity in both the original and validation cohorts. Because HLA typing was missing for some donors at each locus, association tests included only the typed subset. Because counts were too low, about 18 rarely observed V segments, including chromosome 9 orphons, were excluded from the earlier analysis of a few hundred of the donors. Roughly uniform sequencing depth across donors was assumed in presence/absence analyses, although this assumption may not hold. In a later analysis, HLA-associated TCR beta chains were found to be more clonally expanded and to have lower generation probabilities than equally common non-associated chains. The only immune exposure information available for the cohort was CMV serostatus. Strong co-occurrence of HLA alleles, especially DR and DQ, made assigning TCR associations to individual alleles difficult. In a later analysis, TCR association rates were found to vary across HLA loci, with the most associated TCRs seen for DRB1 alleles and the fewest for HLA-C alleles. According to a later genetic analysis, donors in an Asian-associated ancestry cluster had fewer N-insertions in productive TCRs than the approximately 610-donor mean. A further reported finding was that TCR beta sequences accurately predicted the HLA-A and HLA-B alleles for most subjects in the first cohort. Across donors, most TCR sequences were observed very rarely, whereas some public TCRs were present in many individuals. This cohort had only TCR beta chains sequenced, and the lack of alpha or paired-chain data limited which features could be detected. In vitro tests confirmed that a few of the cytomegalovirus-associated TCR beta chains recognize cytomegalovirus antigens. A later analysis reported that several top co-occurrence clusters appeared linked to parvovirus B19, influenza, CMV and Epstein-Barr virus. The study gave a list of 150 to 200 TCR beta chains associated with cytomegalovirus. Most CMV-associated TCR beta chains appeared to be HLA-restricted in a later analysis, and the HLA associations seemed to be driven largely by CMV exposure.

On this clone itself: The specificity of this receptor is unknown. No quality values exist for individual bases; no much larger clone is one base distant.

Libraries were made using the immunoSEQ multiplex PCR assay. A mixture of 60 forward primers for TCR Vbeta segments and 13 reverse primers for TCR Jbeta segments was used in the multiplex PCR. The CDR3 region of rearranged TCR beta genes was amplified from genomic DNA by a multiplex PCR assay. On the Illumina HiSeq System, the amplified TCR beta libraries were sequenced as 87-base-pair reads. On the authors' methods: In a later analysis, tens of millions of unique TCR beta chains were counted across the 500 to 850 repertoires, and approximately 11 million of these chains were shared by at least two donors. A nearest-neighbor algorithm error-corrected the raw reads and collapsed the reads into unique sequences, merging closely related sequences to remove PCR and sequencing errors. To assign V, D and J gene segments, CDR3 sequences were aligned to IMGT reference sequences. For a sequence to be retained, a match of at least six nucleotides to both a V gene segment and a J gene segment was required. Rearrangements were classified as productive when the CDR3 lacked stop codons and remained in frame with V and J, and all other rearrangements were classified as non-productive. CDR3 was defined by IMGT convention, running from the second conserved V-encoded cysteine to the conserved J-encoded phenylalanine. Sequences without an unambiguous match to a single V gene segment were excluded from the earlier analysis of several hundred of the donors. In an earlier analysis of several hundred of the donors, V segments were called functional above 56.7% productive rearrangements and were called segregating when the between-donor standard deviation exceeded 5%. A statistical classification framework was built to diagnose cytomegalovirus status from the catalog of TCR beta chain sequences. In a later analysis, V and J genes were assigned by comparing TCR nucleotide sequences against IMGT/GENE-DB human TR gene sequences. Using the TCRdist pipeline, a later analysis assigned CDR3 sequences along with most-parsimonious VDJ recombination scenarios. A later analysis defined each TCR beta chain by its CDR3 amino acid sequence plus V-gene family, and excluded reads lacking a unique V-gene family. To address suspected cross-contamination and a sequencing artifact, a later analysis removed 592 highly shared, low-generation-probability nucleotide sequences. In a later analysis, a clonal expansion index for each public chain was calculated from normalized within-repertoire ranks of inferred template counts. A later analysis computed generation probabilities with a VDJ recombination model fitted to out-of-frame rearrangements, and checked the results against IGoR. Hypergeometric tests were used in a later analysis to score TCR-TCR, TCR-HLA and TCR-CMV co-occurrence, with a repertoire-size bias correction applied to the TCR pairs. To estimate false discovery rates, a later analysis permuted the HLA or CMV assignments 20 times. In a later analysis, co-occurring TCRs were grouped with DBSCAN, and TCRdist sequence similarity was added when clustering was performed within HLA-allele-positive subsets. Repertoires with fewer than 30,000 or more than 120,000 public chains, plus five repertoires with anomalous nucleotide sharing, were excluded from co-occurrence clustering. The source is immuneACCESS, and TCRdb retained only in-frame sequences with V and J called. Part of the clones is not carried over; for the studies checked, unresolved V genes explain less than half of this, and the remainder is unexplained. D and trimming were read from the DNA, whereas the V and J calls and clone size are those reported in that table. In this sample the table shows approximately 97,000 clones, approximately 80% of which occur a single time. Approximately 4.2% of the sample belongs to the ten largest clones.

V drops 6 bases and J drops 9 bases, leaving 18 bases in between. The germline V gene encodes CDR1 MNHEY and CDR2 SMNVEV (reference sequence). The CDR3, from cysteine to phenylalanine, totals 15 residues. CDR3 DNA is the only sequence kept; it has 45 bases, read in frame from the first base. The cohort comprised 710 or so healthy bone marrow donors. Cohort members were all nominally healthy when sampled, although unrecorded immune exposures were likely present. The donor was CMV seropositive and was included in the group of 250 to 350 seropositive cohort members. A peripheral blood sample was provided by each donor, and peripheral blood mononuclear cells were used for TCR beta sequencing. The Qiagen DNeasy Blood Extraction Kit was used to extract genomic DNA from the blood cell samples.

Sequencing was performed on PBMCs. The clonotype comes from a woman in her sixties or seventies in good health and CMV-seropositive. The sequence links TRBV27 to TRBJ2-6, and possibly TRBD1, on 6 matching bases. The CDR3 is CASRSHRVGNNVLTF. The sequenced DNA is TGTGCCAGCAGATCACACAGGGTCGGGAACAACGTCCTGACTTTC.